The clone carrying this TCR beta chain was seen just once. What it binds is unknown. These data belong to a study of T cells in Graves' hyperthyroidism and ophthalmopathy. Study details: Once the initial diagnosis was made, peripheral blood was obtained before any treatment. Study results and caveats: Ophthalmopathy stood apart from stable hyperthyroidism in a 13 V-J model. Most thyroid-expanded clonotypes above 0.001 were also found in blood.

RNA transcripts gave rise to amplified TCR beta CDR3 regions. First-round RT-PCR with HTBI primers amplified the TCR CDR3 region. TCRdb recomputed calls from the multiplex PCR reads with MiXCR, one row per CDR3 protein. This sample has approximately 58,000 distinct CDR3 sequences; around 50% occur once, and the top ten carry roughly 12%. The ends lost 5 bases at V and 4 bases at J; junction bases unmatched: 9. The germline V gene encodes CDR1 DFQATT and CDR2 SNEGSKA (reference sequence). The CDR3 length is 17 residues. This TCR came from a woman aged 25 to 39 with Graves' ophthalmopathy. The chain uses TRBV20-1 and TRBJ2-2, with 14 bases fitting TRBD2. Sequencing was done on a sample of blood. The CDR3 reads CSALRLAGGRGTGELFF. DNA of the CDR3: TGCAGTGCTTTAAGACTAGCGGGAGGGAGGGGCACCGGGGAGCTGTTTTTT.